The next 21 T cell receptor beta chains were all read from a single sample in a study of Ad26.COV2.S vaccination and SARS-CoV-2 variants. Profiling relied on immunoSEQ multiplex PCR, and the TCRdb table lists in-frame clones only, not all of them. The profile shows about 350,000 clones, about 91% of them singletons. Specimen: peripheral blood, collected after recovery from COVID-19. All receptors derive from a human donor who had recovered from COVID-19.

This chain uses TRBV5-6 with TRBJ2-7, with 14 bases that match TRBD2. The CDR3 runs 15 residues. Germline V gene lookup returns CDR1 SGHDT and CDR2 YYEEEE. V was clipped by 2 bases and J by 7 bases; unmatched bases: 5. The CDR3 loop reads CASSFRLAGGLEQYF. The CDR3 DNA reads TGTGCCAGCAGCTTTAGACTAGCGGGGGGGCTTGAGCAGTACTTC.

The rearrangement uses TRBV10-3 and TRBJ2-1, with D perhaps matching TRBD1 (7 bases). The germline V gene encodes CDR1 ENHRY and CDR2 SYGVKD. The CDR3 extends over 15 amino acids. V lost 4 bases, J lost 4 bases, and 14 bases lay in between. CDR3 sequence reads: CAISGRGTAYNEQFF. For the CDR3, the DNA is TGTGCCATCAGTGGCCGGGGGACAGCATACAATGAGCAGTTCTTC.

The chain has TRBV6-6 and TRBJ2-7, with TRBD2 matching over 8 bases. The CDR3 totals 12 residues. With V trimmed by 2 bases and J by 7 bases, 1 base remained unmatched. Germline lookup yields CDR1 MNHNY and CDR2 SVGAGI (reference sequence). The CDR3 loop is CASSYRGGEQYF. As DNA, the CDR3 is TGTGCCAGCAGTTACCGGGGGGGTGAGCAGTACTTC.

This chain connects TRBV3-1 (or the pseudogene TRBV3-2) to TRBJ1-1; D gene ambiguous. CDR1 is LGHDT, CDR2 YNNKEL, per germline (reference sequence). CDR3 length equals 13 residues. V lost 3 bases to trimming and J lost 0 bases, with 5 bases between them. The CDR3 protein is CASSQGLNTEAFF. The CDR3 coding sequence is TGTGCCAGCAGCCAGGGATTGAACACTGAAGCTTTCTTT.

DNA for the CDR3: TGTGCCAGCAGTTCCTCTCTAGATCTTCCCTACAATGAGCAGTTCTTC. Its protein is CASSSSLDLPYNEQFF. V and J are TRBV2 and TRBJ2-1; unclear D gene. The V gene lost 5 bases and the J gene lost 2 bases, with 16 bases spanning the gap. CDR1 SNHLY and CDR2 FYNNEI come from the germline V gene. There are 16 residues in the CDR3.

The genes are TRBV4-1 and TRBJ2-7; TRBD1 or TRBD2 may be the D gene (6 bases each). With 4 bases removed from V and 3 bases from J, the gap between germline ends came to 19 bases. The CDR3 extends over 16 amino acids. Germline lookup yields CDR1 MGHRA and CDR2 YSYEKL. The CDR3 loop reads CASSPRSGAIVYEQYF. The CDR3 nucleotides read TGCGCCAGCAGCCCCCGCTCGGGGGCGATTGTCTACGAGCAGTACTTC.

V usage is TRBV7-9 and J usage is TRBJ1-5, with unresolved D. Trimming took 5 bases from V and 0 from J, leaving 5 bases between them. CDR3 length: 13 amino acids. CDR1 is SEHNR, CDR2 FQNEAQ, per germline (reference sequence). This chain's CDR3 is CASSPYSNQPQHF. The DNA for the CDR3 is TGTGCCAGCAGCCCCTATAGCAATCAGCCCCAGCATTTT.

This rearrangement joins TRBV5-4 to TRBJ1-2; 8 bases match TRBD1. J lost 4 bases, V lost 7 bases, and 6 bases had no gene match. CDR3 length equals 13 residues. Germline lookup yields CDR1 SGHNT and CDR2 YYREEE (reference sequence). The CDR3 protein is CASGQGALYGYTF. The CDR3 DNA follows: TGTGCCAGCGGGCAGGGGGCCCTCTATGGCTACACCTTC.

The V gene is TRBV5-1, the J gene TRBJ2-7; either TRBD1 or TRBD2 may supply D (6 bases each). Deletions cut 1 base from V and 5 bases from J, with 16 bases between. Germline values: CDR1 SGHRS, CDR2 YFSETQ. The CDR3 contains 15 residues. Here the CDR3 DNA reads TGCGCCAGCAGCTTGTGGGGGGCGTCGAGCGACGAGCAGTACTTC. Amino acids: CASSLWGASSDEQYF.

The chain joins TRBV19 to TRBJ1-1; D is perhaps TRBD1 (5 bases). V gave up 2 bases and J gave up 5 bases, with 21 bases separating them. This CDR3 is 17 amino acids long. CDR1 is LNHDA, CDR2 SQIVND, per germline (reference sequence). DNA for the CDR3: TGTGCCAGTAGTATACCCCCCCTAGGCCCGGGGGGAACTGAAGCTTTCTTT. Protein sequence: CASSIPPLGPGGTEAFF.

This sequence joins TRBV18 and TRBJ2-7; a possible D gene is TRBD1 (6 bases). V was cut by 8 bases and J by 1 base, with 15 bases left in between. The CDR3 totals 14 residues. Per germline, CDR1 KGHSH and CDR2 LQKENI. The CDR3 reads CASLQGTESYEQYF. Written as DNA, the CDR3 is TGTGCCAGCCTCCAGGGGACGGAGTCCTACGAGCAGTACTTC.

The gene calls are TRBV19 and TRBJ2-3, with 10 bases fitting TRBD2. CDR3 length: 17 residues. Germline CDR1 reads LNHDA; CDR2 reads SQIVND (reference sequence). Unmatched junction bases numbered 13, after V lost 3 bases and J lost 7 bases. CDR3 in amino acids: CASSMDGRAGGLYTQYF. DNA for the CDR3: TGTGCCAGTAGTATGGACGGGCGAGCGGGGGGGTTATATACGCAGTATTTT.

This sequence joins TRBV6-1 and TRBJ1-2; TRBD1 might be the D (6 bases). Per germline, CDR1 MNHNS and CDR2 SASEGT. The germline V and J ends were trimmed by 6 bases and 5 bases, with 22 bases remaining between them. CDR3 size: 16 residues. CDR3 residues: CASSESYNREYYGYTF. The CDR3 DNA follows: TGTGCCAGCAGCGAATCCTATAACAGGGAATATTATGGCTACACCTTC.

The rearrangement joins TRBV19 to TRBJ2-7; D may be TRBD1 (7 bases). Trimming removed 1 base at V and 9 bases at J, with 16 bases between. The germline V gene encodes CDR1 LNHDA and CDR2 SQIVND (reference sequence). The CDR3 extends over 14 amino acids. The CDR3 here is CASSIGGTAGGQYF. The CDR3 nucleotides read TGTGCCAGTAGTATAGGTGGGACAGCCGGGGGGCAGTACTTC.

This rearrangement joins TRBV9 to TRBJ2-2, with 7 bases that match TRBD1. V lost 4 bases and J lost 4; bases outside the gene matches: 7. The CDR3 totals 15 residues. Germline V CDR1 and CDR2: SGDLS, YYNGEE. CDR3 protein: CASSTGTESTGELFF. The CDR3 region has the DNA TGTGCCAGCAGCACCGGGACAGAGTCCACCGGGGAGCTGTTTTTT.

As concerns this clone: This specimen includes other DNA sequences encoding the same CDR3. The V gene is TRBV4-1, the J gene TRBJ2-7; D is undetermined. The CDR3 loop spans 13 amino acids. Germline assignment: CDR1 MGHRA and CDR2 YSYEKL. V lost 0 bases, J lost 1 base, and 4 bases lay in between. The CDR3 protein is CASSQDRSYEQYF. In DNA, the CDR3 is TGCGCCAGCAGCCAAGATAGGTCCTACGAGCAGTACTTC.

The genes are TRBV7-9 and TRBJ2-7; D remains ambiguous. The CDR3 contains 12 residues. The germline V and J ends were trimmed by 2 bases and 7 bases, with 9 bases remaining between them. Per germline, CDR1 SEHNR and CDR2 FQNEAQ (reference sequence). CDR3 amino acids: CASSLRSEEQYF. CDR3 in DNA: TGTGCCAGCAGCTTAAGGTCAGAGGAGCAGTACTTC.

This chain links TRBV19 with TRBJ2-1; the D is unclear. Trimming removed 9 bases at V and 9 bases at J, with 9 bases between. This CDR3 spans 10 amino acids. The germline V gene has CDR1 LNHDA and CDR2 SQIVND (reference sequence). CDR3 amino acids: CASLGREQFF. The CDR3 nucleotides read TGTGCCAGCCTTGGACGTGAGCAGTTCTTC.

The chain employs TRBV2 and TRBJ2-3, with D maybe TRBD2 (7 bases). The V and J ends lost 9 bases and 3 bases respectively, with 16 bases between them. This CDR3 has 14 residues. Per the germline V gene, CDR1 is SNHLY and CDR2 is FYNNEI. The chain's CDR3 is CASREGGATDTQYF. The CDR3, as DNA: TGTGCCAGTAGAGAGGGGGGGGCGACAGATACGCAGTATTTT.

The chain is built from TRBV7-9 and TRBJ2-7; 9 bases match TRBD2. This CDR3 region has 15 residues. Unmatched junction bases numbered 5, after V lost 3 bases and J lost 2 bases. From germline, CDR1 is SEHNR and CDR2 FQNEAQ (reference sequence). CDR3 nucleotide sequence: TGTGCCAGCAGCTTTCCGGGACTAGCTCCCTACGAGCAGTACTTC. Translating it yields CASSFPGLAPYEQYF.

The gene calls are TRBV7-8 and TRBJ1-1, with D uncertain. CDR1 and CDR2 from the germline V gene are SGHVS and FQNEAQ. The CDR3 extends over 12 amino acids. Trimming stripped 3 bases from V and 4 bases from J, with 6 bases between. The CDR3 loop reads CASSFGSTEAFF. CDR3 in DNA: TGTGCCAGCAGCTTCGGGTCCACTGAAGCTTTCTTT.